The TCR beta chain described here comes from a study of T cells expressing NK-cell markers. For the study at large: Source material for TCR beta repertoires consisted of sorted CD3+CD56+NKG2C+, CD3+CD56+NKG2C- and CD3+CD56-NKG2C+ T cells.

Germline CDR1 reads ENHRY; CDR2 reads SYGVKD. The CDR3 loop spans 13 amino acids. TCRdb re-called the 5' RACE reads and shows each CDR3 protein once, DNA omitted. The sample has fewer than 400,000 distinct CDR3 sequences. Findings and limits, study-wide: The CD3+CD56-NKG2C+ fraction of several donors was also led by these clonotypes.

Remarks on this clonotype: As yet, its antigen is unknown.

The V call is TRBV10-3, the J call TRBJ2-1. Sequencing was done on a sample of blood T cells: a sorted CD56 or NKG2C T cell subset, CD4+ or CD8+ T cells, or bulk PBMC T cells (not recorded which). The clonotype originates from a woman aged 45-59 years in good health. This CDR3 is CATRASSYNEQFF.